The table lists the clone carrying this T cell receptor beta chain with a count of one. What it binds is unknown. CDR1 SQVTM and CDR2 ANQGSEA come from the germline V gene. The CDR3 length is 14 residues. The ends lost 5 bases at V and 5 bases at J; junction bases unmatched: 3. These data are taken from a study of siplizumab effects on memory and regulatory T cells. Study-wide findings and caveats: Siplizumab conditions gave an average of around 64% Treg-derived mappable alloreactive CD4+ clones, versus approximately 27% for controls.

Repertoires were generated with immunoSEQ multiplex PCR, while TCRdb's copy carries only in-frame clones and drops some. The sample shows tens of thousands of clones, more than 85% of them seen only once. The receptor was derived from a human donor in good health. The sample comprised CD8+ T cells sorted from blood. The V gene is TRBV29-1, the J gene TRBJ2-2; 12 nucleotides align to TRBD2. The CDR3 protein is CSVPGLAGTGELFF. CDR3 coding DNA: TGCAGCGTTCCCGGACTAGCGGGAACCGGGGAGCTGTTTTTT.